These T cell receptor beta chains were read from a single sample in a study of blood T cell repertoires in COVID-19. Data came from immunoSEQ multiplex PCR; TCRdb stores just in-frame clones and leaves some out. The sample records around 130,000 clones, around four fifths being singletons. Specimen: PBMCs or T cells enriched from blood (not recorded which). The receptors originated from a woman between 45 and 65 years old with acute COVID-19. The CDR3 runs from the conserved cysteine through the conserved F or W. Fields, in order: D gene, V gene, CDR3 protein. A D gene is named only where the DNA matches it firmly.

>NA|TRBV27
CASSPGVRGGVSYEQYF
>NA|TRBV3-1/TRBV3-2
CASSQTRDYNEQFF
>TRBD2|TRBV9
CASSSSGSDEQYF
>NA|TRBV6-1
CASSEDEQGREAFF
>NA|TRBV30
CAWSSLSYEQYF
>TRBD2|TRBV15
CATSRDGTGLAGSYNEQFF
>TRBD2|TRBV11-2
CASSSLSGGPFYEQFF
>NA|TRBV20-1
CSASKGAGFSNTEAFF
>TRBD2|TRBV7-6
CASSVRTSGIDTQYF
>NA|TRBV30
CAWSFSKYEQYF
>TRBD1|TRBV5-8
CASSLGSWGTGQETQYF
>NA|TRBV21-1
CASSIQTVNPYQGYTF
>TRBD2|TRBV7-2
CASSFQGLAGARYNEQFF
>NA|TRBV12-3/TRBV12-4
CASSGGVVETQYF